One sample yielded the 26 T cell receptor beta chains listed below, sequenced in a study of blood T cell repertoires in COVID-19. Method: immunoSEQ multiplex PCR; TCRdb's copy keeps in-frame clones and lacks some. The profile shows hundreds of thousands of clones, 75% to 90% of them singletons. Sequenced input: PBMCs or T cells enriched from blood (not recorded which). The receptors stem from a young woman who had recovered from COVID-19.

The gene calls are TRBV10-3 and TRBJ1-4; D unresolved. CDR1 ENHRY and CDR2 SYGVKD come from the germline V gene. Trimming removed 2 bases at V and 8 bases at J, with 12 bases between. The CDR3 is 14 residues long. CDR3 sequence: CAISEGRTGEKLFF. The CDR3 DNA reads as TGTGCCATCAGTGAGGGGAGAACGGGCGAAAAACTGTTTTTT.

The chain joins TRBV11-2 to TRBJ2-5; D is possibly TRBD2 (5 bases). Germline V gene lookup returns CDR1 SGHAT and CDR2 FQNNGV. This CDR3 spans 12 amino acids. The V end was cut by 4 bases, the J end by 13 bases, with 16 bases between. The CDR3 DNA reads TGTGCCAGCAGCTCCGAGGGTTCAAACGCGTACTTC. Translating it yields CASSSEGSNAYF.

This clone was detected once. The V call is TRBV5-8, the J call TRBJ1-1; D is uncertain. Trimming took off 0 bases at V and 3 bases at J, with 9 bases between the two ends. The CDR3 loop spans 14 amino acids. Germline V gene data show CDR1 as SGHTS and CDR2 as YDEGEE. The CDR3 sequence: CASSLDSWDTEAFF. CDR3 coding DNA: TGTGCCAGCAGCTTGGACAGTTGGGACACTGAAGCTTTCTTT.

A few counts support this clone. The rearrangement joins TRBV3-1 (or the pseudogene TRBV3-2) to TRBJ2-2, with a tentative D call TRBD1 (6 bases). Germline CDR1 LGHDT, CDR2 YNNKEL (reference sequence). The CDR3 has 18 residues. V was pared by 1 base and J by 4 bases, with 19 bases between. CDR3 region: CASSQGALDRRITGELFF. The CDR3 DNA follows: TGTGCCAGCAGCCAAGGGGCTCTAGACAGGCGTATCACCGGGGAGCTGTTTTTT.

V gene TRBV7-9 combines with J gene TRBJ1-4, with 7 positions matching TRBD1. Germline trimming cut 4 bases from V and 8 bases from J; bases unmatched to any gene: 4. Germline V gene sequence: CDR1 SEHNR, CDR2 FQNEAQ (reference sequence). The CDR3 has 13 residues. CDR3 sequence: CASSSTGREKLFF. The CDR3 region has the DNA TGTGCCAGCAGCTCGACAGGGAGGGAAAAACTGTTTTTT. Full variable domain (rest looked up from reference TRBV7-9 and TRBJ1-4): DTGVSQNPRHKITKRGQNVTFRCDPISEHNRLYWYRQTLGQGPEFLTYFQNEAQLEKSRLLSDRFSAERPKGSFSTLEIQRTEQGDSAMYLCASSSTGREKLFFGSGTQLSVL.

A few counts support this clone. V is TRBV21-1 and J is TRBJ1-5; the table calls TRBD1, which could not be checked here. TRBV21-1 is labeled a pseudogene. CDR3 size: 17 residues. In DNA, the CDR3 is TGTGCCAGCAGCAAGGGACAGCCCGAACAAGATAGTCAGCCCCAGCATTTT. Amino acids: CASSKGQPEQDSQPQHF.

The chain employs TRBV2 and TRBJ1-5; D gene unclear. The length of the CDR3 is 15 residues. The germline V gene encodes CDR1 SNHLY and CDR2 FYNNEI. V shed 4 bases and J shed 0 bases, with 10 bases lying between them. The CDR3 sequence is CASSVAENSNQPQHF. The CDR3 DNA is TGTGCCAGCAGTGTGGCGGAAAATAGCAATCAGCCCCAGCATTTT.

This clone has only one observation. J is TRBJ2-7 and V is TRBV5-1, with 13 nucleotides matching TRBD2. The germline V gene encodes CDR1 SGHRS and CDR2 YFSETQ. CDR3 length: 17 amino acids. V trimming: 2 bases; J trimming: 5 bases; junction bases outside the gene matches: 10. The CDR3 bases are TGCGCCAGCAGCTTCACCGGGACTAGCGGGGTCGACGACGAGCAGTACTTC. Translation gives CASSFTGTSGVDDEQYF.

In this sample, this clone turned up a few times. The V call is TRBV1, the J call TRBJ2-3; TRBD2, the table's D call, lacks a check against the DNA. TRBV1 represents a pseudogene. The CDR3 totals 13 residues. CDR3 region: CTSSQSRRDTQYF. Written as DNA, the CDR3 is TGCACCAGCAGCCAATCTAGGCGTGATACGCAGTATTTT.

V usage is TRBV29-1 and J usage is TRBJ1-2; TRBD1 aligns across 10 bases. CDR1 and CDR2 (germline): SQVTM, ANQGSEA. Trimming removed 4 bases from V and 6 bases from J; junction bases left unmatched: 5. This CDR3 comprises 13 residues. The CDR3 loop reads CSVGGGQGNGYTF. The CDR3 DNA sequence: TGCAGCGTTGGGGGGGGACAGGGGAATGGCTACACCTTC.

The sample holds one count of this clone. The V gene is TRBV18, the J gene TRBJ2-7, with 12 positions matching TRBD1. The V gene end was trimmed by 5 bases and the J gene end by 6 bases; junction bases not matched to a gene: 5. The germline gives CDR1 KGHSH, CDR2 LQKENI. The CDR3 is 14 amino acids. CDR3 in DNA: TGTGCCAGCTCATTCCGGGACAGGGGGCGCGAGCAGTACTTC. Its protein is CASSFRDRGREQYF.

The chain links TRBV4-1 to TRBJ2-5; 7 bases map to TRBD1. The CDR3 spans 19 residues. Germline-derived CDR1 and CDR2 are MGHRA and YSYEKL. The trim removed 4 bases at V and 0 bases at J, leaving 17 bases unmatched. The CDR3 sequence is CASSPLRDGTGANQETQYF. CDR3 DNA: TGCGCCAGCAGCCCCCTAAGGGATGGAACAGGGGCCAACCAAGAGACCCAGTACTTC.

The chain uses TRBV19 and TRBJ2-7; 9 bases map to TRBD1. Germline V gene lookup returns CDR1 LNHDA and CDR2 SQIVND (reference sequence). This CDR3 is 11 amino acids long. After removal of 8 bases from V and 7 bases from J, the junction contained 3 bases not matched to a gene. The CDR3 nucleotides are TGTGCCAGTCGGACAGGGGTTGAGCAGTACTTC. Translated, it gives CASRTGVEQYF. Using reference TRBV19 and TRBJ2-7 for the parts outside the CDR3, the full variable domain is DGGITQSPKYLFRKEGQNVTLSCEQNLNHDAMYWYRQDPGQGLRLIYYSQIVNDFQKGDIAEGYSVSREKKESFPLTVTSAQKNPTAFYLCASRTGVEQYFGPGTRLTVT.

The V call is TRBV5-1, the J call TRBJ2-2; unclear D gene. Germline V gives CDR1 SGHRS, CDR2 YFSETQ. V lost 0 bases and J 7 bases, leaving 4 bases between the germline ends. The CDR3 sequence is 12 residues long. CDR3 region: CASSLVFGELFF. The DNA of the CDR3 is TGCGCCAGCAGCTTGGTATTCGGGGAGCTGTTTTTT.

Here the CDR3 reads CATSLGAGSNYGYTF. DNA for the CDR3: TGTGCCACCAGTTTGGGGGCAGGTTCTAACTATGGCTACACCTTC. V is TRBV24-1 and J is TRBJ1-2, with D tentatively TRBD1 (6 bases). V was trimmed by 6 bases and J by 0 bases, leaving 13 bases between them. This CDR3 comprises 15 residues. In germline, CDR1 is KGHDR, CDR2 SFDVKD.

The chain joins TRBV5-3 to TRBJ1-4; possibly TRBD1 for D (5 bases). TRBV5-3 qualifies as an ORF whose function is uncertain. Deletions cut 7 bases from V and 3 bases from J, with 13 bases between. The CDR3 runs to 14 residues. CDR3 protein: CARAGSSPNEKLFF. The CDR3 DNA reads as TGTGCCAGAGCAGGGTCGTCACCTAATGAAAAACTGTTTTTT.

The rearrangement links TRBV13 to TRBJ1-1, with D possibly TRBD1 on 5 matching bases. V gave up 7 bases and J gave up 5 bases, with 17 bases separating them. Germline V lookup: CDR1 PRHDT, CDR2 FYEKMQ (reference sequence). The CDR3 has 14 residues. In DNA, the CDR3 is TGTGCCAGCAACTACGTTTATAAGGGGACTGAAGCTTTCTTT. Amino acid sequence: CASNYVYKGTEAFF.

The chain uses TRBV5-1 and TRBJ2-5; D may be TRBD2 (6 bases). The length of the CDR3 is 16 residues. V was shortened by 3 bases and J by 0 bases, with 15 bases between the two germline ends. Germline CDR1 SGHRS, CDR2 YFSETQ. The CDR3 loop is CASSSGAWEDQETQYF. Here the CDR3 DNA reads TGCGCCAGCAGCTCCGGAGCTTGGGAGGACCAAGAGACCCAGTACTTC.

This clone was detected a few times. The rearrangement uses TRBV9 and TRBJ2-7; TRBD1 matches at 8 bases. Germline CDR1 and CDR2: SGDLS and YYNGEE. This CDR3 has 15 residues. V shed 5 bases and J 2 bases; nucleotides not matched to a gene: 9. CDR3 in DNA: TGTGCCAGCAGTGACACGGACAGGGCTCCCTACGAGCAGTACTTC. It is translated as CASSDTDRAPYEQYF.

This sequence joins TRBV18 and TRBJ1-5; tentative D call: TRBD1 (5 bases). Between the trimmed V and J ends, which lost 3 bases and 5 bases, there was a span of 8 bases. The CDR3 has 13 amino acids. Germline CDR1 and CDR2: KGHSH and LQKENI. The CDR3 spells CASSPEGHQPQHF. CDR3 DNA sequence: TGTGCCAGCTCACCGGAGGGGCATCAGCCCCAGCATTTT. The full variable domain, in which reference TRBV18 and TRBJ1-5 provide the parts outside the CDR3, is NAGVMQNPRHLVRRRGQEARLRCSPMKGHSHVYWYRQLPEEGLKFMVYLQKENIIDESGMPKERFSAEFPKEGPSILRIQQVVRGDSAAYFCASSPEGHQPQHFGDGTRLSIL.

The chain is built from TRBV6-5 and TRBJ1-2; 8 bases line up with TRBD1. This CDR3 spans 15 amino acids. Germline-derived CDR1 and CDR2 are MNHEY and SVGAGI. V gave up 2 bases and J gave up 4 bases; unmatched junction bases: 6. Written as DNA, the CDR3 is TGTGCCAGCAGTTACCGAGGACAGGGTAGCTATGGCTACACCTTC. It translates to CASSYRGQGSYGYTF.

This rearrangement joins TRBV7-9 to TRBJ2-7; a possible D gene is TRBD1 (6 bases). Germline V gene lookup returns CDR1 SEHNR and CDR2 FQNEAQ (reference sequence). There are 14 residues in the CDR3. V was trimmed by 4 bases and J by 3 bases, leaving 13 bases between them. The CDR3 DNA reads TGTGCCAGCAGCTCTCAGGGGATGCGCTACGAGCAGTACTTC. This sequence encodes CASSSQGMRYEQYF.

This rearrangement joins TRBV5-1 to TRBJ1-1, with 11 bases matching TRBD1. V lost 4 bases and J lost 4; bases outside the gene matches: 9. The CDR3 is 16 amino acids. Germline V gene data show CDR1 as SGHRS and CDR2 as YFSETQ. CDR3 loop: CASSQSPGTGGTEAFF. The CDR3 nucleotides read TGCGCCAGCAGCCAAAGCCCCGGGACAGGGGGCACTGAAGCTTTCTTT. Filled out from reference TRBV5-1 and TRBJ1-1, the complete variable domain reads KAGVTQTPRYLIKTRGQQVTLSCSPISGHRSVSWYQQTPGQGLQFLFEYFSETQRNKGNFPGRFSGRQFSNSRSEMNVSTLELGDSALYLCASSQSPGTGGTEAFFGQGTRLTVV.

The chain uses TRBV7-3 and TRBJ2-3; 9 bases line up with TRBD2. This CDR3 is 13 amino acids long. The germline V gene encodes CDR1 SGHTA and CDR2 FQGTGA. The V gene end was trimmed by 2 bases and the J gene end by 7 bases; junction bases not matched to a gene: 1. CDR3 region: CASSLGTSNTQYF. The CDR3 DNA follows: TGTGCCAGCAGCTTAGGGACTAGCAATACGCAGTATTTT.

CDR3 amino acids: CASKAGALAGELFF. DNA for the CDR3: TGTGCCAGCAAAGCGGGGGCCCTCGCGGGAGAGCTGTTTTTT. V and J are TRBV6-4 and TRBJ2-2; 8 bases are shared with TRBD2. Unmatched junction bases numbered 12, after V lost 7 bases and J lost 11 bases. The length of the CDR3 is 14 residues. CDR1 MRHNA and CDR2 SNTAGT come from the germline V gene.

This chain connects TRBV5-6 to TRBJ2-7; 11 bases line up with TRBD1. Per germline, CDR1 SGHDT and CDR2 YYEEEE. Germline trimming cut 2 bases from V and 5 bases from J; bases unmatched to any gene: 3. The CDR3 runs to 14 residues. CDR3 sequence (DNA): TGTGCCAGCAGCTTCCGGGACAGGGGGAACGAGCAGTACTTC. This encodes CASSFRDRGNEQYF.